The TCR beta chain under discussion was sequenced for a study of human T cells and chemical hapten exposure. Study-wide results and caveats: Among expanded TCRs, significantly more large CDR3 similarity clusters formed than among controls.

Time point given: patch test 1, 2 weeks after DPC sensitization. Treatment reported: therapeutic diphenylcyclopropenone sensitization with weekly scalp DPC. A few counts support this clonotype. Its antigen is as yet unknown. Individual cDNA molecules received unique molecular identifiers in the library. Each CDR3 protein gets one entry after TCRdb re-called the RACE reads with MiXCR. The table has nearly 350,000 distinct CDR3 sequences, around 6.9% seen once. This CDR3 has 17 residues. The TCR was taken from a young woman with alopecia areata. Some clones in this sample may be carry-over from other donors' samples. The rearrangement joins TRBV21-1 to TRBJ1-1; the table calls TRBD1, which could not be checked here. TRBV21-1 corresponds to a pseudogene. The sequenced sample was whole blood, obtained in connection with sensitization to the hapten diphenylcyclopropenone (DPC). In DNA, the CDR3 is TGTGCCAGCAGCCCCCGGAGGGCAGGGGGCAAAGGCACTGAAGCTTTCTTT. It translates to CASSPRRAGGKGTEAFF.